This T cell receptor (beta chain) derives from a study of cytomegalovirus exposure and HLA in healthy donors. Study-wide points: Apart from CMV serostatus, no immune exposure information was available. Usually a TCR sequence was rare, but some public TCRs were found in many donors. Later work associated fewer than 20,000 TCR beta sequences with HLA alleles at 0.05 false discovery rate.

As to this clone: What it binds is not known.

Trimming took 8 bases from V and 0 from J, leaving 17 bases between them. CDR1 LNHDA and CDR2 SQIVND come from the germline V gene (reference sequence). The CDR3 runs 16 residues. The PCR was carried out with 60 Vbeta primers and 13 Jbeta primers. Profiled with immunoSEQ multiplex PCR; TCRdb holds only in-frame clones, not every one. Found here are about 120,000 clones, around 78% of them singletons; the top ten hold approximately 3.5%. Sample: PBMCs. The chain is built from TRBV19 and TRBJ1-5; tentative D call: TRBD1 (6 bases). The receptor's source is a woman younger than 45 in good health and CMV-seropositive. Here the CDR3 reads CASSHRGTYSNQPQHF. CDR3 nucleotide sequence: TGTGCCAGTTCCCACAGAGGGACATATAGCAATCAGCCCCAGCATTTT.